This T cell receptor beta chain was sequenced during a study of cytomegalovirus exposure and HLA in healthy donors (dated by TCRdb to the late 2010s). With respect to the entire study: An earlier analysis of some 600 of the donors reported 276 Gb of sequence data and 90 million to 120 million unique TCR beta sequences obtained from about 170 million T cells. An early release that covered about 600 HLA-typed donors contained approximately 300 gigabases of sequencing data and tens of millions of unique TCR sequences. Of the roughly 400 genotyped donors, 65% to 90% fell in the genetic ancestry cluster associated with self-reported Caucasian donors. The study aimed to test whether cataloging public T cell receptors could reveal signatures of past pathogen exposure. Using immunosequencing, the study profiled T cell repertoires from 500 to 800 subjects and related those repertoires to cytomegalovirus serostatus. In addition to the first cohort of 650 to 750 subjects, a separate validation cohort of approximately 130 different subjects was used. High-throughput TCR immunosequencing, statistical association of individual TCRs with disease status, and machine learning were combined to predict cytomegalovirus infection status. In a later analysis, previously published TCR beta repertoires from roughly 710 donors were re-analyzed and high-resolution HLA genotyping was added so that TCR occurrence patterns could be studied. Rather than drawing on any new phenotypic data, the later analysis identified candidate immune exposures from TCR beta sequences and the way those sequences occurred across donors. To decide whether each TCR beta V gene segment behaved as functional or pseudogenic, an earlier analysis of some 570 of the donors relied on high-throughput TCR beta sequencing. Donor age, sex, ethnicity and CMV serostatus were collected together with the repertoire data. In a later genetic analysis, genome-wide SNP genotypes for about three fifths of the 666 donors were used, and that subset was treated as a discovery cohort. Every discovery cohort repertoire had been produced on one sequencing platform. Both class I and class II loci were covered by HLA typing, at four-digit resolution. The number of donors typed differed by locus, with 629-630 for A, B, C, DRB1 and DQB1, roughly 520 for DQA1, 606 for DPA1, and approximately 470 for DPB1. Five DR-DQ haplotypes were handled as single units for association and clustering because linkage in the cohort was strong. On average, approximately 250,000 unique TCR beta nucleotide sequences were sequenced per donor among some 420 genotyped donors of the cohort, with roughly 18% of those sequences being non-productive. Paper-wide results and their limitations: Across donors, most TCR sequences were observed very rarely, whereas some public TCRs were present in many individuals. The classifier was reported to diagnose cytomegalovirus status with high specificity and sensitivity in both the original cohort and the validation cohort. About 17 rarely observed V segments, including chromosome 9 orphons, were excluded from the earlier analysis of just under 600 of the donors because counts were too low. Linkage disequilibrium might explain the correlated functional status among segregating V segments, but an unknown experimental factor could not be ruled out. In vitro tests confirmed that a few of the cytomegalovirus-associated TCR beta chains recognize cytomegalovirus antigens. A further reported finding was that TCR beta sequences accurately predicted the HLA-A and HLA-B alleles for most subjects in the first cohort. An earlier analysis of approximately 600 of the donors showed that most TCR beta V segments appeared in productive rearrangements either about 87% or about 30% of the time, which broadly matched IMGT annotations. According to a later analysis, most CMV-associated TCR beta chains appeared to be HLA-restricted, and the HLA associations seemed to be driven largely by CMV exposure. In a later genetic analysis, fewer N-insertions in productive TCRs were reported among donors in an Asian-associated ancestry cluster than the roughly 700-donor mean. Specific HLA alleles were associated with more than 15,000 TCR beta sequences at a false discovery rate of 0.05 in a later analysis. For the cohort, immune exposure information was limited to CMV serostatus. According to a later analysis, TCR association rates differed among HLA loci, with DRB1 alleles showing the most associated TCRs and HLA-C alleles showing the fewest. It was suggested by the authors that the approach could potentially be generalized to other disease states and immunological phenotypes. Only TCR beta chains were sequenced in this cohort, and the absence of alpha or paired-chain data limited detectable features. Because some donors lacked HLA typing at each locus, the association tests relied only on the typed subset. In a later analysis, HLA-associated TCR beta chains showed more clonal expansion and lower generation probabilities than non-associated chains that were equally common. The presence/absence analyses assumed that sequencing depth was roughly uniform across donors, and that assumption may not be true. The study gave a list of over 150 TCR beta chains associated with cytomegalovirus. V-gene and J-gene trimming of TCR beta chains was associated with a missense DCLRE1C variant in a later genetic analysis, and the association was replicated in an independent cohort. When HLA alleles, especially DR and DQ, strongly co-occurred, TCR associations were difficult to assign to individual alleles. A cluster of highly shared sequence variants was judged likely to be a technical artifact of the sequencing pipeline. Several of the top co-occurrence clusters appeared to be linked to parvovirus B19, influenza, CMV and Epstein-Barr virus, according to a later analysis. Because the 87-base-pair reads could not distinguish some IMGT-functional V segments, including TRBV6-2 and TRBV6-3, those segments were excluded.

The trim is 0 bases for V and 1 base for J, with a gap of 12 bases between the germline ends. Taken from the germline V gene, the CDR1 and CDR2 loops are SGHVS and FQNEAQ. The CDR3, cysteine through phenylalanine, is 16 amino acids long. Just the 48-base CDR3 DNA is kept, in frame starting at base 1. The method was the immunoSEQ multiplex PCR assay. The multiplex PCR relied on a mix of 60 forward primers for TCR Vbeta segments and 13 reverse primers for TCR Jbeta segments. The CDR3 region of rearranged TCR beta genes was amplified from genomic DNA by a multiplex PCR assay. Amplified TCR beta libraries were sequenced as 87-base-pair reads on the Illumina HiSeq System. The original methods were these. In a later analysis, 70 million to 95 million unique TCR beta chains were counted across the 500 to 850 repertoires, and approximately 9.9 million of these chains were shared by at least two donors. A nearest-neighbor algorithm error-corrected the raw reads and collapsed the reads into unique sequences, merging closely related sequences to remove PCR and sequencing errors. Alignment of CDR3 sequences to IMGT reference sequences was used to assign V, D and J gene segments. For a sequence to be retained, at least a six-nucleotide match to both a V gene segment and a J gene segment was required. A rearrangement was called productive if the CDR3 had no stop codons and remained in frame with V and J, and every other rearrangement was called non-productive. CDR3 was defined according to IMGT convention as the region running from the second conserved V-encoded cysteine to the conserved J-encoded phenylalanine. In an earlier analysis of around 640 of the donors, sequences lacking an unambiguous match to a single V gene segment were excluded. An earlier analysis of approximately 590 of the donors called V segments functional above 56.7% productive rearrangements and segregating when the between-donor standard deviation exceeded 5%. A statistical classification framework was developed to diagnose cytomegalovirus status using the catalog of TCR beta chain sequences. A later analysis assigned V and J genes by comparing TCR nucleotide sequences with IMGT/GENE-DB human TR gene sequences. The TCRdist pipeline was used in a later analysis to assign CDR3 sequences and most-parsimonious VDJ recombination scenarios. In a later analysis, every TCR beta chain was defined by the combination of its CDR3 amino acid sequence and its V-gene family, and reads without a unique V-gene family were dropped. In a later analysis, approximately 640 highly shared, low-generation-probability nucleotide sequences were removed to address suspected cross-contamination and a sequencing artifact. In a later analysis, a clonal expansion index was calculated for each public chain from normalized within-repertoire ranks of inferred template counts. In a later analysis, generation probabilities were computed with a VDJ recombination model fitted to out-of-frame rearrangements, and the resulting probabilities were checked against IGoR. In a later analysis, TCR-TCR, TCR-HLA and TCR-CMV co-occurrence was scored with hypergeometric tests, and a repertoire-size bias correction was applied to TCR pairs. To estimate false discovery rates, a later analysis permuted the HLA or CMV assignments 20 times. In a later analysis, co-occurring TCRs were grouped using DBSCAN, with TCRdist sequence similarity added in when clustering inside HLA-allele-positive subsets. Repertoires with fewer than 30,000 or more than 120,000 public chains were left out of co-occurrence clustering, as were about 5 repertoires with anomalous nucleotide sharing. TCRdb carries this immuneACCESS record with in-frame sequences only. Its versions omit some clonotypes, under half of them owing to an unresolved V gene in the studies checked, with the rest unexplained. V and J calls plus clone size are reproduced from that table; the DNA served to infer D and trimming. Across this sample there are under 250,000 clones, with around 85% seen only once. Over 2% of the sample is held by the ten biggest clonotypes.

In total, approximately 700 healthy bone marrow donors made up the cohort. At the time of sampling, every cohort member was nominally healthy, though immune exposures that went unrecorded were likely present. The donor tested CMV seronegative and was one of the 352 seronegative cohort members. A peripheral blood sample was provided by each donor, and peripheral blood mononuclear cells were used for TCR beta sequencing. Genomic DNA extraction from the blood cell samples was performed with the Qiagen DNeasy Blood Extraction Kit. As regards this clone: Its antigen is not yet known. The sample holds no much larger clone one base away, and base qualities are not on file.

This clonotype was obtained from a woman aged 50 to 65 in good health and CMV-seronegative. The chain is made from TRBV7-8 and TRBJ1-1; a tentative D match to TRBD1 spans 5 bases. Sequenced material: PBMCs. The DNA sequence follows: TGTGCCAGCAGCTTAGCGGTCCAGGGCCGGAACACTGAAGCTTTCTTT. This yields the protein CASSLAVQGRNTEAFF.